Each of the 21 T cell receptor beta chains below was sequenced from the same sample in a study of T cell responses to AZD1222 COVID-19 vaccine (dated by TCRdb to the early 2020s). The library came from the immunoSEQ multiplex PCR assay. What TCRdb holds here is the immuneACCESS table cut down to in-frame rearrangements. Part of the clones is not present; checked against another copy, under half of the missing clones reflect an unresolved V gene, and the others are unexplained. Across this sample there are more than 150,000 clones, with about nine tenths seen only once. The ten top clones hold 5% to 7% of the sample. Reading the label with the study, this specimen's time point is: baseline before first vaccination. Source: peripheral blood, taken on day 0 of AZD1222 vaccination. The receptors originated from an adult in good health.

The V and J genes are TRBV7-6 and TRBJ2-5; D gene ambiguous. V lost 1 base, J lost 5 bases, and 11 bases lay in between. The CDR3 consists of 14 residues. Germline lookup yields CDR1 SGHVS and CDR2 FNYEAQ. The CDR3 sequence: CASSLGYVGETQYF. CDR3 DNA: TGTGCCAGCAGCTTAGGATATGTCGGGGAGACCCAGTACTTC.

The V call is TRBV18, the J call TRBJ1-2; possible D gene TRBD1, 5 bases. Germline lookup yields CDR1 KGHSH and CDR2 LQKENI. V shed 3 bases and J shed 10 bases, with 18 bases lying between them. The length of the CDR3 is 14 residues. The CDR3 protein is CASSPSLQGHYYTF. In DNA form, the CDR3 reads TGTGCCAGCTCACCTTCGCTCCAGGGTCATTACTACACCTTC.

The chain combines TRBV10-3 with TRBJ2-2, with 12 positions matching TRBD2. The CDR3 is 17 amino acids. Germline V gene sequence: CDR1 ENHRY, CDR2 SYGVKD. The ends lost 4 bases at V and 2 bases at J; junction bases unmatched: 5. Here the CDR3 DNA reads TGTGCCATCAGTGGTCTAGCGGGGGGGCTAAACACCGGGGAGCTGTTTTTT. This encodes CAISGLAGGLNTGELFF.

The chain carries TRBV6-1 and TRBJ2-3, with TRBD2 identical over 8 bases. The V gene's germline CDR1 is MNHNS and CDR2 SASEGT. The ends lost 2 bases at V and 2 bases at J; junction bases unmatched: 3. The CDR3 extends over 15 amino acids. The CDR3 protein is CASSEIAGITDTQYF. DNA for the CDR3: TGTGCCAGCAGTGAAATAGCGGGGATCACAGATACGCAGTATTTT.

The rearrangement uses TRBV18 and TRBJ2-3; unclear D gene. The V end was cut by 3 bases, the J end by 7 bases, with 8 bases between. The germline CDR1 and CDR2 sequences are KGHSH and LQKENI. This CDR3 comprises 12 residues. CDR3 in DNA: TGTGCCAGCTCACCGAGCCAAAATACGCAGTATTTT. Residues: CASSPSQNTQYF.

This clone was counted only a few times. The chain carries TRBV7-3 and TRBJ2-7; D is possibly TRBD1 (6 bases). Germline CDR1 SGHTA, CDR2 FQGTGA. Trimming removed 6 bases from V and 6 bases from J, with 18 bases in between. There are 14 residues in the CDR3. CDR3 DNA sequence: TGTGCCAGCAGGCCGGGACATGGCTCTCTCGAGCAGTACTTC. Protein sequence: CASRPGHGSLEQYF.

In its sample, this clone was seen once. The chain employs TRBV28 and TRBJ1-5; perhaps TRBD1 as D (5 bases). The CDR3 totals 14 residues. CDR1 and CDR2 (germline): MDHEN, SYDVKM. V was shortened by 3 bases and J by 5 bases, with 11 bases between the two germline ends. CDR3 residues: CASSLVGGDQPQHF. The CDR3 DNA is TGTGCCAGCAGTTTGGTGGGAGGGGATCAGCCCCAGCATTTT. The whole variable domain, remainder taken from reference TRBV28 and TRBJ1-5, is DVKVTQSSRYLVKRTGEKVFLECVQDMDHENMFWYRQDPGLGLRLIYFSYDVKMKEKGDIPEGYSVSREKKERFSLILESASTNQTSMYLCASSLVGGDQPQHFGDGTRLSIL.

CDR3 residues: CASSPNRDVNYGYTF. Written as DNA, the CDR3 is TGTGCCAGCAGTCCAAACAGGGATGTTAACTATGGCTACACCTTC. V and J are TRBV3-1 (or the pseudogene TRBV3-2) and TRBJ1-2; maybe TRBD1 (6 bases). The CDR3 runs 15 residues. The V end lost 6 bases, the J end lost 1 base, and 15 bases lay between the germline ends. Germline-derived CDR1 and CDR2 are LGHDT and YNNKEL (reference sequence).

The chain's CDR3 is CASSLATAGNTIYF. The CDR3 DNA reads TGTGCCAGCAGCTTAGCGACAGCTGGAAACACCATATATTTT. The rearrangement uses TRBV7-9 and TRBJ1-3, with D possibly TRBD1 on 5 matching bases. The length of the CDR3 is 14 residues. Trimming pared 0 bases from V and 2 bases from J, leaving 5 bases between. Germline CDR1 reads SEHNR; CDR2 reads FQNEAQ (reference sequence).

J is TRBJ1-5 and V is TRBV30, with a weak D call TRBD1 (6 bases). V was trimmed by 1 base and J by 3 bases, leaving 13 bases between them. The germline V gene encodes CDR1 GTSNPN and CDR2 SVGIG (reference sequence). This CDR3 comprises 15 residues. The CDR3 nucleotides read TGTGCCTGGAGTGAGAAGAGACAGGTCAATCAGCCCCAGCATTTT. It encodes CAWSEKRQVNQPQHF.

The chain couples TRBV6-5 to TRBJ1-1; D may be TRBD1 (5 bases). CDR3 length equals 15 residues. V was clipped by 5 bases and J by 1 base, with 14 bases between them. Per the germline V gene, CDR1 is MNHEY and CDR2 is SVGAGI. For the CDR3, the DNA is TGTGCCAGCAGTCGTGGGACTTTACCGAACACTGAAGCTTTCTTT. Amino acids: CASSRGTLPNTEAFF.

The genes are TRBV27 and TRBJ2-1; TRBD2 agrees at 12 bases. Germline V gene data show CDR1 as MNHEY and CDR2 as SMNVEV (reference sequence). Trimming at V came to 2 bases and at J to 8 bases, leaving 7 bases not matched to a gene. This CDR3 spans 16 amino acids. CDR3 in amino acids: CASSLSSSGREDEQFF. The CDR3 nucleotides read TGTGCCAGCAGTTTAAGTTCTAGCGGGAGGGAAGATGAGCAGTTCTTC.

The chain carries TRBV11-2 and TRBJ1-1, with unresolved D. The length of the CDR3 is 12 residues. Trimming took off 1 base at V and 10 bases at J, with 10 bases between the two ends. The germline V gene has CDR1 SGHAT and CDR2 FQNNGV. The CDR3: CASSLAVGGAFF. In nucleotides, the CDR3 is TGTGCCAGCAGCTTAGCAGTAGGAGGAGCTTTCTTT.

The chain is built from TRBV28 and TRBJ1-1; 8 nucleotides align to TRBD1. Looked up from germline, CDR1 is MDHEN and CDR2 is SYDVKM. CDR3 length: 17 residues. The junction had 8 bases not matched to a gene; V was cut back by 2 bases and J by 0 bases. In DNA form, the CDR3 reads TGTGCCAGCAGTTTAAGGAGACAGGGGTCTTTGAACACTGAAGCTTTCTTT. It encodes CASSLRRQGSLNTEAFF.

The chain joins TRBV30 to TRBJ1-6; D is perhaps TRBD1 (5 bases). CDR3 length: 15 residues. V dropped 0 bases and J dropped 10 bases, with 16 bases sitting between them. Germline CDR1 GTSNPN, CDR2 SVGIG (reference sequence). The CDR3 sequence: CAWSVSATGLSPLHF. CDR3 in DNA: TGTGCCTGGAGTGTATCGGCCACAGGTCTCTCACCCCTCCACTTT.

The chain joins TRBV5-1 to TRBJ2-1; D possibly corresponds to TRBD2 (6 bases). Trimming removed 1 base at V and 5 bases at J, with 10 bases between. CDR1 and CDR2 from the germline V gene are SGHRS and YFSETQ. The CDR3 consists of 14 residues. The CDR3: CASSLQGGNNEQFF. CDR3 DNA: TGCGCCAGCAGCTTGCAGGGAGGAAACAATGAGCAGTTCTTC.

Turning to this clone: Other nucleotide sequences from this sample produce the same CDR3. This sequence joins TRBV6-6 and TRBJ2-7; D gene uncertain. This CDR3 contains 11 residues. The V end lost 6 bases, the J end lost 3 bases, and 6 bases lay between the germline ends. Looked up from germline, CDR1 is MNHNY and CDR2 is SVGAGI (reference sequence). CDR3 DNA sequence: TGTGCCAGCAGCTCTAACTACGAGCAGTACTTC. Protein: CASSSNYEQYF.

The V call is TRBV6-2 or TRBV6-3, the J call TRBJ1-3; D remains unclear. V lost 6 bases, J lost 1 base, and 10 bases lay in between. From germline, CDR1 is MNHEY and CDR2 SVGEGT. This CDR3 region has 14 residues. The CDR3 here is CASSPDGSGNTIYF. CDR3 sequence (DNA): TGTGCCAGCAGCCCCGATGGATCTGGAAACACCATATATTTT.

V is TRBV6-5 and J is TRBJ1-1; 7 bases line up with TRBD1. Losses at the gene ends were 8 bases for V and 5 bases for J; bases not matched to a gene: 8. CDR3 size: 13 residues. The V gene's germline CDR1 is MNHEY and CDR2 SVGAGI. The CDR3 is CASGGTGATEAFF. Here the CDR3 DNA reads TGTGCCAGCGGGGGAACAGGGGCGACTGAAGCTTTCTTT.

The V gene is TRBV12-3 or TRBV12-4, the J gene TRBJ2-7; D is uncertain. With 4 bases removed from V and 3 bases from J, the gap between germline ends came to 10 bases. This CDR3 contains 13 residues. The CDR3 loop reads CASSSTSFYEQYF. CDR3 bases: TGTGCCAGCAGTTCGACCTCCTTCTACGAGCAGTACTTC.

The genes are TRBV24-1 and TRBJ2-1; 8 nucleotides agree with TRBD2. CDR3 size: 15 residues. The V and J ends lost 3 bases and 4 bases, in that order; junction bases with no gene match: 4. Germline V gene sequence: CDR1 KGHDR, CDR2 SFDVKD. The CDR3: CATSDISGAYNEQFF. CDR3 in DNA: TGTGCCACCAGTGATATTAGCGGGGCTTACAATGAGCAGTTCTTC.